Listed below are T cell receptor beta chains from one sample, sequenced in a study of T-cell reconstitution after alpha-beta-depleted transplantation in children. MiXCR, applied by TCRdb to the PCR reads, yields one record per CDR3 protein. The sample includes about 610,000 distinct CDR3 sequences, roughly 10% seen only once; the top ten take less than 4.5%. The sample here was PBMCs from the stem cell graft donor, taken from the stem cell graft. These receptors came from a human donor who donated a stem cell graft to a child with acute myeloid leukemia. CDR3s include the opening cysteine and the closing phenylalanine or tryptophan. A D gene is named only where the DNA matches it firmly. Rows may omit the clone size; those that give it use once, few, many or a size class.

clone size	D gene	V gene	J gene	CDR3 DNA	CDR3 protein
many	TRBD1	TRBV29-1	TRBJ2-5	TGCAGCGTGGAGGGGGACAGGGGTTTAGAGACCCAGTACTTC	CSVEGDRGLETQYF
few	TRBD2	TRBV29-1	TRBJ2-3	TGCAGCGTTGAGGCGAGCGGGGTGCAGTATTTT	CSVEASGVQYF
few	TRBD2	TRBV12-5	TRBJ2-5	TGTGCTAGTGGTATCGGACTAGCGGGAGGCCAAGAGACCCAGTACTTC	CASGIGLAGGQETQYF
many	TRBD2	TRBV7-8	TRBJ2-7	TGTGCCAGCAGCCATAGGACTAGCGGCTACGAGCAGTACTTC	CASSHRTSGYEQYF
many	-	TRBV6-2/TRBV6-3	TRBJ2-7	TGTGCCAGCAACGACCGTTATGAGCAGTACTTC	CASNDRYEQYF
few	-	TRBV9	TRBJ2-3	TGTGCCAGCAGCGGGGAAGGTCGGGCGGGCACAGATACGCAGTATTTT	CASSGEGRAGTDTQYF
-	-	TRBV6-5	TRBJ2-3	TGTGCCAGCAGTTACTTCGGCGGGTCGACTAGCACAGATACGCAGTATTTT	CASSYFGGSTSTDTQYF
many	-	TRBV5-1	TRBJ2-5	TGCGCCAGCAGCTTGAAGGGGATCCAAGAGACCCAGTACTTC	CASSLKGIQETQYF
-	-	TRBV3-1	TRBJ1-5	TGTGCCAGCAGCCAAGATAGCCTTAGCAATCAGCCCCAGCATTTT	CASSQDSLSNQPQHF
many	TRBD2	TRBV29-1	TRBJ2-1	TGCAGCGTTGAAGGTCGGGCTAGCGGAGTGGGAATGGAGCAGTTCTTC	CSVEGRASGVGMEQFF
-	TRBD2	TRBV7-2	TRBJ2-7	TGTGCCAGCAGCTCGAGACTTTCAAGCGGGAGGGTCTACGAGCAGTACTTC	CASSSRLSSGRVYEQYF
few	-	TRBV6-2/TRBV6-3	TRBJ2-3	TGTGCCAGCAGTTATCGGGAGCGGACGGATACGCAGTATTTT	CASSYRERTDTQYF
few	-	TRBV7-2	TRBJ2-7	TGTGCCAGCAGCTTAGCGGGACAATACGAGCAGTACTTC	CASSLAGQYEQYF
few	-	TRBV20-1	TRBJ1-6	TGCAGTGCTAGTCGGGACAACCTCTTACCAGCAGCTTCACCCCTCCACTTT	CSASRDNLLPAASPLHF
many	-	TRBV7-2	TRBJ2-3	TGTGCCAGCAGCAGGGCCCCTCCCCGACGCACAGATACGCAGTATTTT	CASSRAPPRRTDTQYF
few	-	TRBV6-1	TRBJ2-3	TGTGCCAGCAGTGGCCCTCGGTGGGATACGCAGTATTTT	CASSGPRWDTQYF
many	-	TRBV5-1	TRBJ1-1	TGCGCCAGCAGCTTGGCTTTTCAGAATACGAACACTGAAGCTTTCTTT	CASSLAFQNTNTEAFF
many	-	TRBV5-1	TRBJ1-4	TGCGCCAGCAGCCCACAGGGAACTAATGAAAAACTGTTTTTT	CASSPQGTNEKLFF
many	TRBD2	TRBV7-8	TRBJ2-2	TGTGCCAGCAGCTTAGTGTCTAGCGGGAGAACCGGGGAGCTGTTTTTT	CASSLVSSGRTGELFF
-	-	TRBV28	TRBJ2-7	TGTGCCAGCAGTTTGAGGTTGTACGAGCAGTACTTC	CASSLRLYEQYF
-	TRBD1	TRBV2	TRBJ1-3	TGTGCCCTCTGTTCACGACAGGGAGGGGGGTATTCGGGAAACACCATATATTTT	CALCSRQGGGYSGNTIYF
few	-	TRBV2	TRBJ2-7	TGTGCCAGCAAACGGGACCGAAGCTCCTACGAGCAGTACTTC	CASKRDRSSYEQYF
many	-	TRBV24-1	TRBJ2-3	TGTGCCACCAGTGATTTGCCCGAGTTAGCTCGAGATACGCAGTATTTT	CATSDLPELARDTQYF
-	-	TRBV20-1	TRBJ2-1	TGCAGTGCCTCACCCGATTCAGACAATGAGCAGTTCTTC	CSASPDSDNEQFF
many	-	TRBV20-1	TRBJ2-7	TGCAGTGCTAGAACGGGAAGGTCCTACGAGCAGTACTTC	CSARTGRSYEQYF
-	-	TRBV20-1	TRBJ2-2	TGCAGCGCTAGAAACAGGATCGATCGGGAGCTGTTTTTT	CSARNRIDRELFF
many	-	TRBV20-1	TRBJ2-1	TGCAGTGCTAGCCCCAACGAGGAGCAGTTCTTC	CSASPNEEQFF